One and the same sample provided the 32 T cell receptor beta chains below, sequenced in a study of T-cell memory formation after mild COVID-19. From the 5' RACE reads, TCRdb called clonotypes with MiXCR, one entry per CDR3 protein. The sample has roughly 300,000 distinct CDR3 sequences, 15% to 20% seen once; the top ten hold roughly 24%. The material sequenced was PBMCs or a T cell subset sorted from them (not recorded which). Receptors originate from a man aged 18 to 35 who had mild COVID-19 (a few samples of this study predate the infection). Cell type and time point are not known.

The chain joins TRBV5-1 to TRBJ1-2; D is possibly TRBD1 (6 bases). This CDR3 has 14 amino acids. CDR1 and CDR2 (germline): SGHRS, YFSETQ. V lost 4 bases to trimming and J lost 8 bases, with 18 bases between them. The CDR3 region has the DNA TGCGCCAGCAGCCCAGAACAGGGAGTAGGCGGCTACACCTTC. This translates into CASSPEQGVGGYTF. The full variable domain, with the rest looked up from reference TRBV5-1 and TRBJ1-2, is KAGVTQTPRYLIKTRGQQVTLSCSPISGHRSVSWYQQTPGQGLQFLFEYFSETQRNKGNFPGRFSGRQFSNSRSEMNVSTLELGDSALYLCASSPEQGVGGYTFGSGTRLTVV.

The chain couples TRBV5-1 to TRBJ2-4; no definite D call. This CDR3 is built from 12 residues. Germline V CDR1 and CDR2: SGHRS, YFSETQ. Trimming took 5 bases from V and 9 from J, leaving 12 bases between them. The CDR3 nucleotides are TGCGCCAGCAGAGGTTCAGGCCCCATTCAGTACTTC. Amino acids: CASRGSGPIQYF. Drawing the rest from reference TRBV5-1 and TRBJ2-4, the complete variable domain is KAGVTQTPRYLIKTRGQQVTLSCSPISGHRSVSWYQQTPGQGLQFLFEYFSETQRNKGNFPGRFSGRQFSNSRSEMNVSTLELGDSALYLCASRGSGPIQYFGAGTRLSVL.

The sample holds a few counts of this clonotype. The rearrangement joins TRBV10-3 to TRBJ2-7; 8 bases fit TRBD1. Per germline, CDR1 ENHRY and CDR2 SYGVKD. This CDR3 comprises 17 residues. V lost 0 bases, J lost 3 bases, and 10 bases stayed unmatched. As DNA, the CDR3 is TGTGCCATCAGTGAGTCACCGGACAGGGTTAATTACTACGAGCAGTACGTC. Translation: CAISESPDRVNYYEQYV.

This clonotype was seen a few times. The chain joins TRBV9 to TRBJ1-1, with D unclear. V lost 1 base, J lost 6 bases, and 16 bases lay in between. The CDR3 length is 15 residues. The germline CDR1 and CDR2 sequences are SGDLS and YYNGEE. CDR3: CASSVTPYLAAEAFF. The CDR3 nucleotides read TGTGCCAGCAGCGTAACTCCCTATCTCGCGGCTGAAGCTTTCTTT.

This sequence joins TRBV12-3 or TRBV12-4 and TRBJ1-2; D is perhaps TRBD1 (6 bases). Trimming left V 5 bases short and J 10 bases short, with 17 bases between. The CDR3 covers 13 residues. CDR3: CASSRIQGGVYTF. CDR3 coding DNA: TGTGCCAGCAGTCGAATACAGGGTGGTGTCTACACCTTC.

CDR3 protein: CASRETRDTQYF. In DNA, the CDR3 is TGTGCCAGCAGGGAGACGAGAGATACGCAGTATTTT. The chain is built from TRBV2 and TRBJ2-3; no firm D call. The V gene's germline CDR1 is SNHLY and CDR2 FYNNEI. The CDR3 runs 12 residues. Trimming left V 6 bases short and J 5 bases short, with 9 bases between.

The chain links TRBV20-1 to TRBJ2-1; 7 bases agree with TRBD2. Germline V gene data show CDR1 as DFQATT and CDR2 as SNEGSKA (reference sequence). This CDR3 is 13 amino acids long. J gave up 4 bases and V 6 bases, and 6 bases lay outside the gene matches. CDR3 bases: TGCAGTGCCCCAACGGGGGGATACAATGAGCAGTTCTTC. Encoded protein: CSAPTGGYNEQFF.

The table lists this clonotype with a few counts. CDR3 sequence reads: CASSSLDGNTGELFF. The CDR3 DNA reads as TGTGCCAGCAGCTCCCTGGACGGAAACACCGGGGAGCTGTTTTTT. The chain couples TRBV7-6 to TRBJ2-2; D gene ambiguous. Germline CDR1 SGHVS, CDR2 FNYEAQ. V lost 4 bases, J lost 2 bases, and 11 bases lay in between. CDR3 length equals 15 residues.

The chain recombines TRBV12-3 or TRBV12-4 with TRBJ1-1; D unclear. This CDR3 region has 13 residues. V shed 3 bases and J shed 1 base, with 6 bases lying between them. The CDR3 sequence: CASSFYRNTEAFF. In nucleotides, the CDR3 is TGTGCCAGCAGTTTTTACAGGAACACTGAAGCTTTCTTT.

This clonotype was found a few times. This chain joins TRBV6-5 and TRBJ1-2; TRBD1 matches 7 bases. The germline V gene encodes CDR1 MNHEY and CDR2 SVGAGI. The V and J ends lost 11 bases and 0 bases, in that order; junction bases with no gene match: 12. The CDR3 spans 15 residues. CDR3 nucleotide sequence: TGTGCCTCTCGACCCGGGACAGTAACTAACTATGGCTACACCTTC. It yields the protein CASRPGTVTNYGYTF.

This clonotype was picked up a small number of times. The V call is TRBV12-3 or TRBV12-4, the J call TRBJ2-7; D gene unclear. The CDR3 covers 14 residues. Deletions cut 0 bases from V and 3 bases from J, with 9 bases between. The CDR3 DNA follows: TGTGCCAGCAGTTTAGCCCCTAAATACTACGAGCAGTACTTC. Translated: CASSLAPKYYEQYF.

V gene TRBV6-2 or TRBV6-3 combines with J gene TRBJ2-7, with D maybe TRBD2 (5 bases). V gave up 5 bases and J gave up 5 bases, with 10 bases separating them. The germline V gene encodes CDR1 MNHEY and CDR2 SVGEGT. There are 12 residues in the CDR3. In DNA form, the CDR3 reads TGTGCCAGCAGTCTTCTAGCTCACGAGCAGTACTTC. It encodes CASSLLAHEQYF.

This clonotype was picked up a small number of times. The genes are TRBV15 and TRBJ2-7, with D unresolved. V was trimmed by 0 bases and J by 0 bases, leaving 15 bases between them. CDR1 and CDR2 (germline): LNHNV, YYDKDF (reference sequence). The CDR3 has 17 amino acids. CDR3 bases: TGTGCCACCAGCAGAGATCGTTGGTTTGTCGGCTCCTACGAGCAGTACTTC. It yields the protein CATSRDRWFVGSYEQYF.

This clonotype was seen ten or more times. J is TRBJ2-5 and V is TRBV20-1; D might be TRBD2 (5 bases). The CDR3 covers 12 residues. Per the germline V gene, CDR1 is DFQATT and CDR2 is SNEGSKA (reference sequence). Trimming stripped 2 bases from V and 6 bases from J, with 10 bases between. The CDR3 nucleotides read TGCAGTGCTAGACCGTTCGGGAAGACCCAGTACTTC. Protein product: CSARPFGKTQYF.

The CDR3 nucleotides are TGTGCCAGCAGCCCACCTTCCTCCTACGAGCAGTACGTC. This codes for CASSPPSSYEQYV. The chain uses TRBV11-2 and TRBJ2-7; D remains ambiguous. Germline V gene sequence: CDR1 SGHAT, CDR2 FQNNGV. V lost 5 bases to trimming and J lost 0 bases, with 8 bases between them. This CDR3 has 13 residues.

The chain joins TRBV18 to TRBJ2-1, with D tentatively TRBD1 or TRBD2 (5 bases each). Deletions cut 2 bases from V and 5 bases from J, with 10 bases between. The germline V gene has CDR1 KGHSH and CDR2 LQKENI. This CDR3 is built from 14 residues. The CDR3 bases are TGTGCCAGCTCACCAGCAGGGCGGGACAATGAGCAGTTCTTC. Translated, it gives CASSPAGRDNEQFF. Using reference TRBV18 and TRBJ2-1 for the parts outside the CDR3, the full variable domain is NAGVMQNPRHLVRRRGQEARLRCSPMKGHSHVYWYRQLPEEGLKFMVYLQKENIIDESGMPKERFSAEFPKEGPSILRIQQVVRGDSAAYFCASSPAGRDNEQFFGPGTRLTVL.

This clonotype was observed a few times. V gene TRBV11-2 combines with J gene TRBJ2-7, with TRBD1 matching 7 bases. The CDR3 extends over 14 amino acids. J lost 3 bases, V lost 3 bases, and 5 bases had no gene match. Germline V gene data show CDR1 as SGHAT and CDR2 as FQNNGV. This CDR3 reads CASSLGQLSYEQYF. CDR3 coding DNA: TGTGCCAGCAGCTTGGGACAGTTAAGCTACGAGCAGTACTTC.

In nucleotides, the CDR3 is TGTGCCAGTAGTATTTCAGGTCCTGGGGCCAACGTCCTGACTTTC. Translated: CASSISGPGANVLTF. The rearrangement joins TRBV19 to TRBJ2-6; unclear D gene. Trimming took 3 bases from V and 2 from J, leaving 8 bases between them. Germline V CDR1 and CDR2: LNHDA, SQIVND (reference sequence). This CDR3 has 15 residues.

This chain connects TRBV7-9 to TRBJ1-1; D call uncertain. Trimming took off 0 bases at V and 1 base at J, with 9 bases between the two ends. The CDR3 runs 15 residues. CDR1 and CDR2 from the germline V gene are SEHNR and FQNEAQ (reference sequence). This chain's CDR3 is CASSLARAGNTEAFF. The DNA of the CDR3 is TGTGCCAGCAGCTTAGCTAGGGCGGGGAACACTGAAGCTTTCTTT.

The chain is built from TRBV24-1 and TRBJ1-4; D remains ambiguous. The CDR3 totals 13 residues. Germline assignment: CDR1 KGHDR and CDR2 SFDVKD. Deletions cut 5 bases from V and 5 bases from J, with 8 bases between. The CDR3, as DNA: TGTGCCACCAGTGGCGGCTCAAATGAAAAACTGTTTTTT. Amino acids: CATSGGSNEKLFF.

The chain employs TRBV6-6 and TRBJ1-2, with TRBD1 matching over 7 bases. The CDR3 sequence is 15 residues long. Germline trimming cut 0 bases from V and 2 bases from J; bases unmatched to any gene: 3. The germline CDR1 and CDR2 sequences are MNHNY and SVGAGI (reference sequence). The CDR3 region has the DNA TGTGCCAGCAGTTACTCCCAGGGGGGAAACTATGGCTACACCTTC. This codes for CASSYSQGGNYGYTF.

The genes are TRBV7-2 and TRBJ2-2, with 8 bases aligning to TRBD1. The germline CDR1 and CDR2 sequences are SGHTA and FQGNSA. The junction had 4 bases not matched to a gene; V was cut back by 7 bases and J by 6 bases. CDR3 size: 13 residues. The CDR3 loop reads CASKAGGAGELFF. DNA of the CDR3: TGTGCCAGCAAGGCAGGGGGCGCCGGGGAGCTGTTTTTT.

The chain has TRBV7-2 and TRBJ1-1, with D possibly matching TRBD1 (5 bases). The germline CDR1 and CDR2 sequences are SGHTA and FQGNSA. CDR3 size: 14 residues. The germline V and J ends were trimmed by 5 bases and 8 bases, with 18 bases remaining between them. CDR3 DNA: TGTGCCAGCAGCCCGGGGGGGGGAAGGCTCGAAGCTTTCTTT. Translating gives CASSPGGGRLEAFF.

This clonotype was counted only a few times. The gene calls are TRBV7-9 and TRBJ2-5, with TRBD2 matching over 7 bases. In germline, CDR1 is SEHNR, CDR2 FQNEAQ (reference sequence). V gave up 5 bases and J gave up 5 bases; unmatched junction bases: 11. This CDR3 spans 15 amino acids. The CDR3 reads CASSPLGGGDETQYF. DNA for the CDR3: TGTGCCAGCAGCCCCCTTGGGGGGGGAGACGAGACCCAGTACTTC.

This clonotype has ten or more counts. J is TRBJ2-1 and V is TRBV29-1; 12 bases match TRBD1. V lost 7 bases to trimming and J lost 7 bases; unmatched junction nucleotides: 5. Looked up from germline, CDR1 is SQVTM and CDR2 is ANQGSEA. The CDR3 runs 13 residues. CDR3 sequence reads: CSAGQGAGNEQFF. DNA of the CDR3: TGCAGCGCGGGACAGGGGGCGGGGAATGAGCAGTTCTTC.

The rearrangement links TRBV7-9 to TRBJ2-1, with TRBD2 identical over 10 bases. CDR1 SEHNR and CDR2 FQNEAQ come from the germline V gene (reference sequence). The V and J ends lost 2 bases and 6 bases, in that order; junction bases with no gene match: 19. This CDR3 has 20 amino acids. The CDR3 bases are TGTGCCAGCAGCTTAACCAAACTAGCGGGGAGCCCCTCTGCCCCCAATGAGCAGTTCTTC. Translated, it gives CASSLTKLAGSPSAPNEQFF.

A few counts support this clonotype. V is TRBV12-3 or TRBV12-4 and J is TRBJ1-2; 7 bases line up with TRBD1. Trimming at V came to 7 bases and at J to 7 bases, leaving 12 bases not matched to a gene. This CDR3 contains 14 residues. The CDR3, as DNA: TGTGCCAGCATCCTGCGTGGCTCAGGGGGTGGCTACACCTTC. It is translated as CASILRGSGGGYTF.

The rearrangement joins TRBV6-5 to TRBJ1-1; TRBD1 is a possible D gene (6 bases). V shed 1 base and J shed 5 bases, with 14 bases lying between them. CDR3 length equals 15 residues. Germline loops: CDR1 MNHEY, CDR2 SVGAGI. CDR3 sequence reads: CASSYFGPGETEAFF. In nucleotides, the CDR3 is TGTGCCAGCAGTTACTTTGGTCCAGGGGAAACTGAAGCTTTCTTT.

This clonotype was seen more than once but under ten times. J is TRBJ1-5 and V is TRBV5-1, with 8 bases aligning to TRBD1. V shed 4 bases, J shed 6 bases, and the junction held 6 bases outside the gene matches. From germline, CDR1 is SGHRS and CDR2 YFSETQ. The CDR3 runs 14 residues. The CDR3 nucleotides read TGCGCCAGCAGCCCTAGGACAGGGTCTCAGCCCCAGCATTTT. Translated, it gives CASSPRTGSQPQHF.

The chain links TRBV5-6 to TRBJ2-7, with 7 nucleotides matching TRBD1. Trimming at V came to 4 bases and at J to 4 bases, leaving 14 bases not matched to a gene. The germline gives CDR1 SGHDT, CDR2 YYEEEE. The CDR3 consists of 16 residues. DNA for the CDR3: TGTGCCAGCAGCGGCCCCACAGGGGTGAATCAATACGAGCAGTACGTC. Translation: CASSGPTGVNQYEQYV.

This chain uses TRBV30 with TRBJ2-7, with D maybe TRBD2 (7 bases). CDR1 is GTSNPN, CDR2 SVGIG, per germline (reference sequence). The CDR3 is 14 residues long. Deletions cut 2 bases from V and 2 bases from J, with 13 bases between. CDR3 DNA: TGTGCCTGGAGTTTCCCGGGGGGCACCTACGAGCAGTACTTC. Its protein is CAWSFPGGTYEQYF.

The V and J genes are TRBV7-3 and TRBJ1-1; no reliable D call. V was trimmed by 3 bases and J by 0 bases, leaving 5 bases between them. The germline CDR1 and CDR2 sequences are SGHTA and FQGTGA. The CDR3 is made up of 13 amino acids. CDR3 residues: CASSFGMNTEAFF. The CDR3 DNA reads as TGTGCCAGCAGCTTCGGCATGAACACTGAAGCTTTCTTT.